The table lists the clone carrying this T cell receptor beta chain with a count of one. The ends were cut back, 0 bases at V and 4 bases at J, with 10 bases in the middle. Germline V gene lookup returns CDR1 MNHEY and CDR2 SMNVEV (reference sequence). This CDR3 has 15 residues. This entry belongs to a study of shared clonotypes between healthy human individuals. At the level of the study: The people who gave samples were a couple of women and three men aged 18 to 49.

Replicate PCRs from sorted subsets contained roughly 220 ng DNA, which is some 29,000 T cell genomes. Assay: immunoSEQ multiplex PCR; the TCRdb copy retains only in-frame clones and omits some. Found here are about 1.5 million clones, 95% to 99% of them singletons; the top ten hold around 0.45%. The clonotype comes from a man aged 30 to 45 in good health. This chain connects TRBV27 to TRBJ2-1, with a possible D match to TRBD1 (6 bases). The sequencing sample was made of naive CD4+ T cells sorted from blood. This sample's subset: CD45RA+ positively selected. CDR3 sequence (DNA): TGTGCCAGCAGTTTATCGTACCAGGGGTACAATGAGCAGTTCTTC. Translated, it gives CASSLSYQGYNEQFF.